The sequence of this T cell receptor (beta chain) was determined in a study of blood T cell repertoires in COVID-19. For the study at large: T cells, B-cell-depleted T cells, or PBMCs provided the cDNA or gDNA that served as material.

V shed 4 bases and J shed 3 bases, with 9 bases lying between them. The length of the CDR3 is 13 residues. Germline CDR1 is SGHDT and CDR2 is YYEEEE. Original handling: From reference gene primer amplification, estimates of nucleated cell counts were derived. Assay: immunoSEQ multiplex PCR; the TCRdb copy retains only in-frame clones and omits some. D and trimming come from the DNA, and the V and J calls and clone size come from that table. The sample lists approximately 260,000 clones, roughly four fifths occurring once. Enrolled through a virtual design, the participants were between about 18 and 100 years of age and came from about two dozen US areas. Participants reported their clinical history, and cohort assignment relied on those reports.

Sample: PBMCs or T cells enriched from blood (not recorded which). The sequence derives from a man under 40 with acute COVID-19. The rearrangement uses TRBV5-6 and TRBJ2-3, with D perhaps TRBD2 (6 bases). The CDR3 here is CASSIGTTDTQYF. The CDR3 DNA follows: TGTGCCAGCAGCATCGGGACTACAGATACGCAGTATTTT.